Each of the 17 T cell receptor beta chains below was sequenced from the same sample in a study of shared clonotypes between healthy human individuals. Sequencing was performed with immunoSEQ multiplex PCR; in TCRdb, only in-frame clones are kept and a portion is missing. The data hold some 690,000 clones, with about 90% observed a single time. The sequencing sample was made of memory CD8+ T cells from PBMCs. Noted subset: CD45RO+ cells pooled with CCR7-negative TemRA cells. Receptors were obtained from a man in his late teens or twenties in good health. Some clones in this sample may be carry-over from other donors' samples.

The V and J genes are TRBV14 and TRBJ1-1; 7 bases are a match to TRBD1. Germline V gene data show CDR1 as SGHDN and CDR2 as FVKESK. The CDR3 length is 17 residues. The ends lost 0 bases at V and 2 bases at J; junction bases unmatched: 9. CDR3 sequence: CASSQDQREGANTEAFF. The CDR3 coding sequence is TGTGCCAGCAGCCAAGATCAAAGGGAGGGGGCTAACACTGAAGCTTTCTTT.

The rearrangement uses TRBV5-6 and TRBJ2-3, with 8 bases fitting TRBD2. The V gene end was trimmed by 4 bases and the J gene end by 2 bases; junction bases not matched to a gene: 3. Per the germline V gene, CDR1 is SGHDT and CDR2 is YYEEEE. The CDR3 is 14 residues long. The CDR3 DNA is TGTGCCAGCAGCCAAGCGGGAGTCACAGATACGCAGTATTTT. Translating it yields CASSQAGVTDTQYF.

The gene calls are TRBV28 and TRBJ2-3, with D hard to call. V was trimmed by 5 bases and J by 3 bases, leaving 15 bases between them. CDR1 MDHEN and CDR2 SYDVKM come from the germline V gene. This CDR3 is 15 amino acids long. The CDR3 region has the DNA TGTGCCAGCAGTGAGACGGCTTTTAGGACAGATACGCAGTATTTT. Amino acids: CASSETAFRTDTQYF.

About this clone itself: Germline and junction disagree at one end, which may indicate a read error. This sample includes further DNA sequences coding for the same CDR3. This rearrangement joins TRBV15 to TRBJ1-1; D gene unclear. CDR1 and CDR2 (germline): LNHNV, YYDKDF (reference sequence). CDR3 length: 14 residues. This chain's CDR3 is CATSRDSLNTEAFF. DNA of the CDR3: TGTGCCACCAGCAGAGATAGCCTGAACACTGAGGCTTTCTTT.

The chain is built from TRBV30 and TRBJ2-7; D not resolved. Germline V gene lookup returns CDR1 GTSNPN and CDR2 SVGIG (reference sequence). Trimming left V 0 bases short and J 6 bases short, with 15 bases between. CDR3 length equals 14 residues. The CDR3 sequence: CAWSVDPGFSEQYF. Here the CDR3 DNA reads TGTGCCTGGAGTGTAGACCCGGGTTTCAGCGAGCAGTACTTC.

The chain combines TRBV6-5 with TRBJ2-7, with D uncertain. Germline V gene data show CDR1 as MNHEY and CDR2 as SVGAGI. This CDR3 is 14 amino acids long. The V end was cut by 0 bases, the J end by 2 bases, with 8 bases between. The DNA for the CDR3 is TGTGCCAGCAGTTACTCGACCGATCCCTACGAGCAGTACTTC. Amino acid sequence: CASSYSTDPYEQYF.

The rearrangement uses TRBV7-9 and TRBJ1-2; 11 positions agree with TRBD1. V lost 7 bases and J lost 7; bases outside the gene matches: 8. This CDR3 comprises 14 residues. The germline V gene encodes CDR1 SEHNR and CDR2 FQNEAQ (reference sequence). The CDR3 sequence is CASTSRDRGSGYTF. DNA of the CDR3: TGTGCCAGCACTTCCCGGGACAGGGGGTCTGGCTACACCTTC. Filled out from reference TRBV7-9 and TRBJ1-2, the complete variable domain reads DTGVSQNPRHKITKRGQNVTFRCDPISEHNRLYWYRQTLGQGPEFLTYFQNEAQLEKSRLLSDRFSAERPKGSFSTLEIQRTEQGDSAMYLCASTSRDRGSGYTFGSGTRLTVV.

As DNA, the CDR3 is TGTGCCAGCAGTTACGAGCGCCCCGGGGAGCTGTTTTTT. Translation: CASSYERPGELFF. The chain carries TRBV6-5 and TRBJ2-2, with no clear D. Trimming shortened V by 2 bases and J by 6 bases, and 7 bases separated the two germline ends. CDR3 length: 13 amino acids. From germline, CDR1 is MNHEY and CDR2 SVGAGI.

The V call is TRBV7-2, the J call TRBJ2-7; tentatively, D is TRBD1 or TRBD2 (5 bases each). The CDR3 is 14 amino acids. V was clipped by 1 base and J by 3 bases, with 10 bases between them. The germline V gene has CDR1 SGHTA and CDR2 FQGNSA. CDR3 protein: CASSLGGGYYEQYF. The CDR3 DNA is TGTGCCAGCAGCTTAGGTGGGGGATACTACGAGCAGTACTTC.

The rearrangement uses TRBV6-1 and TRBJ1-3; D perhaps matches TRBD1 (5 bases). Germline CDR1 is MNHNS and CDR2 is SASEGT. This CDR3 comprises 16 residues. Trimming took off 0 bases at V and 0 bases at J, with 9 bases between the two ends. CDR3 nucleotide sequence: TGTGCCAGCAGTGAAGCGGAGGGGCACTCTGGAAACACCATATATTTT. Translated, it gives CASSEAEGHSGNTIYF.

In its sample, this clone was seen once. The CDR3 region has the DNA TGTGCCAGCAGCCTAGCGGGAGGCGCTGTAGATACGCAGTATTTT. The encoded protein is CASSLAGGAVDTQYF. This chain connects TRBV7-3 to TRBJ2-3, with 11 bases that match TRBD2. J gave up 5 bases and V 5 bases, and 6 bases lay outside the gene matches. The CDR3 covers 15 residues. The germline CDR1 and CDR2 sequences are SGHTA and FQGTGA.

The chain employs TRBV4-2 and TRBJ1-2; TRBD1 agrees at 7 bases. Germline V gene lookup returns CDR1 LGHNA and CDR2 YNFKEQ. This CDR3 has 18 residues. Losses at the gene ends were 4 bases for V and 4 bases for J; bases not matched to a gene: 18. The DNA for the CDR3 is TGTGCCAGCAGCCGTCGGCGGGACAGAACCCAATCGAGCTATGGCTACACCTTC. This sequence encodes CASSRRRDRTQSSYGYTF.

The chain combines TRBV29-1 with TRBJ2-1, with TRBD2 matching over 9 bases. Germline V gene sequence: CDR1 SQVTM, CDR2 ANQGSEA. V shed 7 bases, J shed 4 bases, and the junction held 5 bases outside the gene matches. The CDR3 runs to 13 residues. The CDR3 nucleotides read TGCAGCGCCGGACTAGCGCCATACAATGAGCAGTTCTTC. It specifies CSAGLAPYNEQFF.

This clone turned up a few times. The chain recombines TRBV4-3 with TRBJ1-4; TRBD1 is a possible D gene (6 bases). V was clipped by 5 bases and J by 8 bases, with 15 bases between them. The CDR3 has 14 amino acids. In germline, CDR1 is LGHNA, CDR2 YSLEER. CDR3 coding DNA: TGCGCCAGCAGCTCCGGGCTCAGGGGAGAAAAACTGTTTTTT. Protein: CASSSGLRGEKLFF.

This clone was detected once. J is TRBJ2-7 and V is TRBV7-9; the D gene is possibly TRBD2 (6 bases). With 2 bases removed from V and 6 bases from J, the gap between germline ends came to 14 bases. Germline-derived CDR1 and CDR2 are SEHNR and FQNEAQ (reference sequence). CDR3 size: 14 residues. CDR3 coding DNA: TGTGCCAGCAGCTTAAATCAGGGAGGACTCGAGCAGTACTTC. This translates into CASSLNQGGLEQYF.

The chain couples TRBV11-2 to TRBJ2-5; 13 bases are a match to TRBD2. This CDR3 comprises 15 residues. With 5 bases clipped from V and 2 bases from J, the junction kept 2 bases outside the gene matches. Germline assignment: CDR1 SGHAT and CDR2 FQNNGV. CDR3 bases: TGTGCCAGCAGCAGGGGACTAGCGGGACAAGAGACCCAGTACTTC. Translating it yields CASSRGLAGQETQYF.

CDR3 in amino acids: CASSLDFRTRYNEQFF. The CDR3, as DNA: TGTGCCAGCAGCCTAGATTTTCGGACTAGATACAATGAGCAGTTCTTC. The chain has TRBV7-8 and TRBJ2-1; 7 bases agree with TRBD2. Trimming cost V 5 bases and J 4 bases; bases outside gene matches: 11. In germline, CDR1 is SGHVS, CDR2 FQNEAQ. This CDR3 contains 16 residues.